This paragraph reports one TCR beta chain. Its antigen is undetermined. Germline loops: CDR1 KGHDR, CDR2 SFDVKD. The CDR3 contains 14 residues. V lost 5 bases to trimming and J lost 1 base, with 10 bases between them. TCRdb re-called the RT-PCR reads with MiXCR, one entry per CDR3 protein. The profile covers about 480,000 distinct CDR3 sequences, with about a tenth appearing a single time and more than 10% taken by the ten largest. This specimen belongs to a study of response to subunit inactivated influenza vaccine. Study-wide findings and caveats: The authors proposed limited new T cell recruitment per seasonal influenza vaccination.

The sequencing here drew on PBMCs from blood, taken roughly 45 days after vaccination. The chain carries TRBV24-1 and TRBJ2-5; D is undetermined. The clonotype comes from a middle-aged man who received an inactivated influenza vaccine. The CDR3, as DNA: TGTGCCACCAGTGTCTCGGGCAGCCAAGAGACCCAGTACTTC. Residues: CATSVSGSQETQYF.